This T cell receptor (beta chain) was observed in a study of read filtering for tumor transcriptome and immune sequencing. Study context: R-ISS stage counts were about 8 for I, 16 for II, roughly seven for III. RNA-seq yielded only about 80 to 1,400 TCR reads, IR-seq about 4 to 10.27 million. Study observations and caveats: In IR-seq, single-read clonotypes were roughly 80% of clonotypes but around 3.4% of reads. The CD138-negative fraction was mixed bone marrow immune cells, not pure T cells.

From 400 to 450 ng of RNA, a library with molecular barcoded alpha/delta and beta/gamma adaptors was made. TCRdb called the reads again in MiXCR, with one record for every CDR3 protein. The data show around 50,000 distinct CDR3 sequences, with roughly 20% seen just once and 15% to 20% held by the top ten. As for this clonotype: No antigen is known for it.

V lost 7 bases and J 0 bases, leaving 14 bases between the germline ends. Germline CDR1 is LNHDA and CDR2 is SQIVND (reference sequence). The CDR3 covers 15 residues. The rearrangement joins TRBV19 to TRBJ2-3, with D possibly TRBD1 on 5 matching bases. Sequencing was done on a sample of a population of CD138-negative cells sorted from bone marrow. The sequence was obtained from a donor at least 40 years old with multiple myeloma. CDR3 DNA sequence: TGTGCCAGTACCCCGGAGCGACAGAGCACAGATACGCAGTATTTT. It translates to CASTPERQSTDTQYF.